This T cell receptor beta chain comes out of a study of blood T cell repertoires in COVID-19. The germline V gene has CDR1 SGHNT and CDR2 YYREEE (reference sequence). The CDR3 has 15 residues. Trimming took 0 bases from V and 5 from J, leaving 14 bases between them. Sequencing was performed with immunoSEQ multiplex PCR; in TCRdb, only in-frame clones are kept and a portion is missing. The table includes roughly 340,000 clones, 70% to 90% detected once. This clone was seen more than once but under ten times. This clonotype originated in a man aged 40-49 years in a cohort exposed to, infected with or recovered from COVID-19 (not recorded which). The genes are TRBV5-4 and TRBJ2-5; D is possibly TRBD2 (6 bases). Sequenced: PBMCs or T cells enriched from blood (not recorded which). CDR3 nucleotides: TGTGCCAGCAGCTTGGAGCAGGGAGGCGTGGAGACCCAGTACTTC. Its protein product is CASSLEQGGVETQYF.